The clone carrying this T cell receptor (beta chain) showed up just a few times. Its matching antigen is unknown. Rectal tissue came from one to two pinch biopsies taken at colonoscopy. Ulcerative colitis patients received no immunosuppressive medication before the diagnostic colonoscopy. Sequencing depth was up to 500,000 reads per sample. Assay used: immunoSEQ multiplex PCR; TCRdb lists only in-frame clones, some missing. The profile covers about 35,000 clones, with about 81% appearing a single time and approximately 1% taken by the ten largest. This entry is derived from a study of pediatric ulcerative colitis. Study information: Disease was pancolitis in over five and left-sided in two, histology-confirmed.

Germline CDR1 MGHDK, CDR2 SYGVNS. V lost 4 bases and J lost 9, with 15 bases in between. This CDR3 comprises 13 residues. Study-level results: A couple of rectal CDR3 clonotypes occurred in all ulcerative colitis patients.

The clonotype was recovered from a boy aged 5-17 years with mild ulcerative colitis. The chain combines TRBV25-1 with TRBJ1-1, with a weak D call TRBD1 (6 bases). Specimen: gut tissue. The CDR3: CASSATGTPKAFF. CDR3 sequence (DNA): TGTGCCAGCAGTGCCACCGGGACACCAAAAGCTTTCTTT.